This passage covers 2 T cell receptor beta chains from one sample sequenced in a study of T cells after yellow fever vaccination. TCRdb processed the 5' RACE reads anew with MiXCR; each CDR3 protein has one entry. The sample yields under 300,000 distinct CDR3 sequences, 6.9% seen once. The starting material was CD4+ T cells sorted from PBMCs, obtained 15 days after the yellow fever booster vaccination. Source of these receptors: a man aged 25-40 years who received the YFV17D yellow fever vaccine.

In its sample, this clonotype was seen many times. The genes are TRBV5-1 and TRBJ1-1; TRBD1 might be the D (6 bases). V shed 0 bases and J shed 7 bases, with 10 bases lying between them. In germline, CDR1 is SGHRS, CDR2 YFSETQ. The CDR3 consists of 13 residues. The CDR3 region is CASSLAGAYEAFF. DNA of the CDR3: TGCGCCAGCAGCTTGGCAGGGGCTTATGAAGCTTTCTTT.

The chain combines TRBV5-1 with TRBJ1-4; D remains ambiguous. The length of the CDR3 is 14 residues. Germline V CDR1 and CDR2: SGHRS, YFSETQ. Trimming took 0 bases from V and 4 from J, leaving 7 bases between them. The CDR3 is CASSLASVNEKLFF. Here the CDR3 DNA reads TGCGCCAGCAGCTTGGCTTCAGTTAATGAAAAACTGTTTTTT.